This T cell receptor beta chain was profiled in a study of human T cells and chemical hapten exposure (dated by TCRdb to the early 2020s). Background on the whole study: The libraries were sequenced as a pool, and the TCR yield per sample differed mostly because of small variations in library volumes within the pool. Each blood RNA sample was used to sequence both TCR alpha and TCR beta chains. In alopecia patients, the study followed how the peripheral blood TCR repertoire changed in vivo over primary and secondary sensitization to diphenylcyclopropenone (DPC), a hapten. What the authors observed across the whole study: No change with DPC sensitization was found in the number of TCRs above 1 in 1000 frequency, and no evidence of global repertoire structure alterations was found. Repeated subsampling changed both the strength of the expansion versus patch-test correlation and the threshold at which that correlation became significant.

Sample time point, as interpreted from the label and publication: healthy volunteer bleed at 2 weeks. Total RNA was isolated from unfractionated whole blood collected in Tempus Blood RNA tubes. A few healthy volunteers were used as TCR sequencing controls and were bled at day 0, 2 weeks and 6 weeks. The receptor library was made with RACE. The sample was run on a NextSeq 500. During library preparation, unique molecular identifiers were attached to individual cDNA molecules so that TCRs could be counted in a quantitative, reproducible way. As for the authors' bioinformatics: A median of about 87,000 TCRs per sample was observed, with a range of roughly 20,000 to 700,000. The Decombinator software suite was used to annotate V, J and CDR3 in the TCR reads. For PS versus PT1 abundance plots, all samples were subsampled to the same number of TCRs (28,000). Expanded TCRs were defined as absent before sensitization and observed at least eight times at the 2-week time point. The public reads were quality trimmed at Q25 with fastp and then assembled into clones with MiXCR by TCRdb, keeping productive beta chains. All rows with the same CDR3 protein become a single entry with the most common DNA and genes. It is TCRdb's table, rather than the study itself, that gives the V and J calls and clone size. For this sample there are tens of thousands of distinct CDR3 sequences; approximately 9% appear just once. The biggest ten clones account for 2.5% to 3% of the sample.

At least ten counts were recorded for this clonotype. Its specific antigen is unknown. Base quality data are lacking; no much larger clone is found one base away. From cysteine to phenylalanine, the CDR3 is 16 amino acids long. Only the CDR3 portion is preserved as DNA: 48 bases, with reading frame beginning at the first base. The germline V gene sets CDR1 to SGHRS and CDR2 to YFSETQ. Here V drops 4 bases and J drops 6 bases, and the junction holds 11 bases not matched to any gene. The sequenced sample consisted of whole blood. This chain joins TRBV5-1 to TRBJ2-1; 9 bases in the junction line up with TRBD1. The TCR sequence derives from a female donor in good health. Some clones in this sample may be carry-over from other donors' samples. The CDR3 reads as follows: CASSLRAGTGPNEQFF. The DNA is TGCGCCAGCAGCCTCAGAGCCGGGACAGGGCCCAATGAGCAGTTCTTC.